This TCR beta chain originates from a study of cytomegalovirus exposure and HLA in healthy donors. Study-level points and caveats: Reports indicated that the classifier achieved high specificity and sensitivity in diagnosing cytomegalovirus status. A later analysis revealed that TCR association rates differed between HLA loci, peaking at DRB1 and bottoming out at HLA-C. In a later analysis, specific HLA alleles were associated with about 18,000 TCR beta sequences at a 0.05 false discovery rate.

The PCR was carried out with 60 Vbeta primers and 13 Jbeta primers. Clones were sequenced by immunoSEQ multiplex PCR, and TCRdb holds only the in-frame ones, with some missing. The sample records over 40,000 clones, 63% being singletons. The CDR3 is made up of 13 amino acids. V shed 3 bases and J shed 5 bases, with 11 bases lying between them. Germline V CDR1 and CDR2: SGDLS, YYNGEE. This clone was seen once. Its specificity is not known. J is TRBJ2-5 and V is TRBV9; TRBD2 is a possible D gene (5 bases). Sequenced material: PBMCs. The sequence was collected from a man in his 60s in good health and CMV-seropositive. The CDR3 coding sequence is TGTGCCAGCAGCGCGGACTCGAGGGAGACCCAGTACTTC. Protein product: CASSADSRETQYF.